A selection of T cell receptor beta chains follows, all from one sample in a study of blood T cell repertoires in COVID-19. Sequencing used immunoSEQ multiplex PCR; TCRdb keeps in-frame clones, though not all of them. The sample has some 180,000 clones; 82% are singletons. Sequencing was carried out using peripheral blood. The source is a woman aged 55-75 years with COVID-19, enrolled during active disease. CDR3s include the opening cysteine and the closing phenylalanine or tryptophan. The order of the fields is clone size, V gene, D gene, J gene, CDR3 DNA, CDR3 protein. D genes are given only for firm matches. Some rows mark clone size as missing; the rest say once, few, many or name a class of expanded clone.

size: NA
V: TRBV2
D: TRBD1
J: TRBJ2-5
DNA: TGTGCCAGCAGACCGACAGGGTTAGGAGAGACCCAGTACTTC
CDR3: CASRPTGLGETQYF

size: NA
V: TRBV15
D: NA
J: TRBJ2-3
DNA: TGTGCCACCAGCAGAGACTTTACAGATACGCAGTATTTT
CDR3: CATSRDFTDTQYF

size: NA
V: TRBV28
D: TRBD1
J: TRBJ1-5
DNA: TGTGCCAGCAGTTTATTCCCAGGGGGCATTAATCAGCCCCAGCATTTT
CDR3: CASSLFPGGINQPQHF

size: few
V: TRBV19
D: TRBD1
J: TRBJ1-2
DNA: TGTGCCAGCGGGACCGACAGGGGGCGCGGTGGCTACACCTTC
CDR3: CASGTDRGRGGYTF

size: NA
V: TRBV6-6
D: TRBD1
J: TRBJ1-6
DNA: TGTGCCAGCAGTTACGGGGACAGGGGTGGATCACCCCTCCACTTT
CDR3: CASSYGDRGGSPLHF

size: NA
V: TRBV7-9
D: NA
J: TRBJ1-4
DNA: TGTGCCAGCAGTTCGGGGAGGGCGGCTAATGAAAAACTGTTTTTT
CDR3: CASSSGRAANEKLFF

size: NA
V: TRBV7-6
D: NA
J: TRBJ2-1
DNA: TGTGCCAGCGGAGGAGCCCCCTACAATGAGCAGTTCTTC
CDR3: CASGGAPYNEQFF

size: NA
V: TRBV19
D: TRBD2
J: TRBJ2-1
DNA: TGTGCCAGTAGATTAGCGGGGAACTCCTACAATGAGCAGTTCTTC
CDR3: CASRLAGNSYNEQFF

size: NA
V: TRBV11-3
D: NA
J: TRBJ1-3
DNA: TGTGCCAGCAGCCGGGGGTCTGGAAACACCATATATTTT
CDR3: CASSRGSGNTIYF

size: NA
V: TRBV6-2/TRBV6-3
D: NA
J: TRBJ1-5
DNA: TGTGCCAGCAGTTACAGTCAGGGTGGGGTTCAGCCCCAGCATTTT
CDR3: CASSYSQGGVQPQHF

size: NA
V: TRBV5-1
D: NA
J: TRBJ1-6
DNA: TGCGCCAGCAGCTTGGACCCTCAAACAGGGAATTCACCCCTCCACTTT
CDR3: CASSLDPQTGNSPLHF

size: NA
V: TRBV5-6
D: TRBD1
J: TRBJ1-1
DNA: TGTGCCAGCAGCTGGGGGACAGGGAAGAACACTGAAGCTTTCTTT
CDR3: CASSWGTGKNTEAFF

size: NA
V: TRBV7-3
D: NA
J: TRBJ1-4
DNA: TGTGCCAGCAGCTCCCGGGAGGGTGAAAAACTGTTTTTT
CDR3: CASSSREGEKLFF

size: many
V: TRBV28
D: NA
J: TRBJ1-6
DNA: TGTGCCAGCAGTTTAGTGCGAAGGGGTTCACCCCTCCACTTT
CDR3: CASSLVRRGSPLHF

size: NA
V: TRBV6-5
D: NA
J: TRBJ1-1
DNA: TGTGCCACCCGATTCGGACTGCACACTGAAGCTTTCTTT
CDR3: CATRFGLHTEAFF

size: NA
V: TRBV5-1
D: NA
J: TRBJ1-1
DNA: TGCGCCAGCAGCTTGGGGCCCGGGGACACTGAAGCTTTCTTT
CDR3: CASSLGPGDTEAFF

size: NA
V: TRBV4-1
D: NA
J: TRBJ1-6
DNA: TGCGCCAGCAGCCAGGGGGCCTCCTATAATTCACCCCTCCACTTT
CDR3: CASSQGASYNSPLHF

size: once
V: TRBV7-9
D: NA
J: TRBJ1-2
DNA: TGTGCCAGCAGCCCAGGGATCCGGGGGGCTGGCTACACCTTC
CDR3: CASSPGIRGAGYTF

size: NA
V: TRBV5-6
D: TRBD1
J: TRBJ1-5
DNA: TGTGCCAGCAGCTCTACACGACAGGGACGGGACCAGCCCCAGCATTTT
CDR3: CASSSTRQGRDQPQHF

size: NA
V: TRBV7-9
D: TRBD1
J: TRBJ2-6
DNA: TGTGCCAGCAGCACCACAGGGGCCCTACCCACTGGGGCCAACGTCCTGACTTTC
CDR3: CASSTTGALPTGANVLTF

size: once
V: TRBV5-1
D: NA
J: TRBJ2-3
DNA: TGCGCCAGCAGCTTAGACAGCGTTAGCACAGATACGCAGTATTTT
CDR3: CASSLDSVSTDTQYF

size: NA
V: TRBV28
D: NA
J: TRBJ2-5
DNA: TGTGCCAGCAGCAAACCGGGGCTAGCGTCTCGGGAGACCCAGTACTTC
CDR3: CASSKPGLASRETQYF

size: few
V: TRBV14
D: TRBD1
J: TRBJ1-4
DNA: TGTGCCAGCAGCCAGTATACGGGACAGAATGAAAAACTGTTTTTT
CDR3: CASSQYTGQNEKLFF

size: NA
V: TRBV6-4
D: TRBD1
J: TRBJ1-6
DNA: TGTGCCAGCAGTGAAGGGGGACAGGGAACGAATTCACCCCTCCACTTT
CDR3: CASSEGGQGTNSPLHF

size: NA
V: TRBV6-1
D: NA
J: TRBJ1-6
DNA: TGTGCCAGCAGTGAAGCGCTTCGGGGGAGCTCCTATAATTCACCCCTCCACTTT
CDR3: CASSEALRGSSYNSPLHF

size: NA
V: TRBV19
D: TRBD1
J: TRBJ1-1
DNA: TGTGCCAGTAGGATTACAGGGGCCCCTAACACTGAAGCTTTCTTT
CDR3: CASRITGAPNTEAFF

size: NA
V: TRBV14
D: NA
J: TRBJ1-2
DNA: TGTGCCAGCAGCCAAATACAGGGATTGAGTGGCTACACCTTC
CDR3: CASSQIQGLSGYTF

size: NA
V: TRBV12-3/TRBV12-4
D: NA
J: TRBJ1-1
DNA: TGTGCCAGCAGTTTGCTAGACAACACTGAAGCTTTCTTT
CDR3: CASSLLDNTEAFF